This entry lists 14 T cell receptor beta chains sequenced from one sample in a study of T cell responses to AZD1222 COVID-19 vaccine. Only in-frame clones appear in the TCRdb table, and some are missing; sequencing was by immunoSEQ multiplex PCR. The sample yields around 100,000 clones, around 82% seen once. This specimen consisted of peripheral blood, obtained on day 0 of AZD1222 vaccination. The receptors come from an adult in good health.

This clone has a handful of counts. This chain links TRBV3-1 (or the pseudogene TRBV3-2) with TRBJ2-5; weak D call: TRBD2 (6 bases). The CDR3 runs to 13 residues. Trimming stripped 5 bases from V and 5 bases from J, with 12 bases between. Germline lookup yields CDR1 LGHDT and CDR2 YNNKEL (reference sequence). The DNA for the CDR3 is TGTGCCAGCAGCTGGGGGGTCGCGGAGACCCAGTACTTC. It specifies CASSWGVAETQYF.

This clone was detected a few times. The chain has TRBV28 and TRBJ1-2; D remains unclear. V was clipped by 3 bases and J by 8 bases, with 10 bases between them. Germline V CDR1 and CDR2: MDHEN, SYDVKM. The CDR3 covers 12 residues. The CDR3 sequence is CASSFPGGGYTF. For the CDR3, the DNA is TGTGCCAGCAGTTTTCCAGGAGGGGGCTACACCTTC.

This clone was observed a single time. Written as DNA, the CDR3 is TGCGCCAGCAGCCAAGAGAGACAGCTTTATGGCTACACCTTC. Translated, it gives CASSQERQLYGYTF. The chain recombines TRBV4-1 with TRBJ1-2; tentatively, D is TRBD1 (5 bases). Germline V gives CDR1 MGHRA, CDR2 YSYEKL. CDR3 length: 14 residues. V lost 0 bases to trimming and J lost 5 bases, with 10 bases between them.

The gene calls are TRBV7-2 and TRBJ2-7, with TRBD2 matching over 12 bases. The V segment lost 5 bases and the J segment 6 bases; nucleotides outside the gene matches: 5. Germline V gene sequence: CDR1 SGHTA, CDR2 FQGNSA. This CDR3 contains 14 residues. Here the CDR3 reads CASSLQTSGSEQYF. The CDR3 nucleotides read TGTGCCAGCAGCCTACAGACTAGCGGGAGCGAGCAGTACTTC.

V is TRBV5-1 and J is TRBJ2-5, with D possibly matching TRBD2 (5 bases). Germline CDR1 SGHRS, CDR2 YFSETQ. Trimming took off 0 bases at V and 5 bases at J, with 11 bases between the two ends. The CDR3 consists of 14 residues. The CDR3 region is CASSLVPSRETQYF. For the CDR3, the DNA is TGCGCCAGCAGCTTGGTCCCTAGCCGGGAGACCCAGTACTTC. The entire variable domain, with the rest obtained from reference TRBV5-1 and TRBJ2-5, is as follows: KAGVTQTPRYLIKTRGQQVTLSCSPISGHRSVSWYQQTPGQGLQFLFEYFSETQRNKGNFPGRFSGRQFSNSRSEMNVSTLELGDSALYLCASSLVPSRETQYFGPGTRLLVL.

The V gene is TRBV2, the J gene TRBJ1-2; weak D call: TRBD1 (6 bases). Deletions cut 6 bases from V and 4 bases from J, with 15 bases between. The CDR3 runs to 14 residues. Germline V CDR1 and CDR2: SNHLY, FYNNEI. CDR3 nucleotide sequence: TGTGCCAGCAGGGGGACAAATACGGCCTATGGCTACACCTTC. Encoded protein: CASRGTNTAYGYTF.

J is TRBJ1-6 and V is TRBV19; no definite D call. This CDR3 has 14 residues. Trimming left V 3 bases short and J 7 bases short, with 10 bases between. Germline assignment: CDR1 LNHDA and CDR2 SQIVND (reference sequence). The CDR3 DNA sequence: TGTGCCAGTAGTATTGCAGTACTAAATTCACCCCTCCACTTT. Protein product: CASSIAVLNSPLHF.

The chain employs TRBV28 and TRBJ2-7; the D gene is possibly TRBD2 (5 bases). This CDR3 comprises 15 residues. Looked up from germline, CDR1 is MDHEN and CDR2 is SYDVKM. With 6 bases removed from V and 1 base from J, the gap between germline ends came to 16 bases. DNA for the CDR3: TGTGCCAGCAGCCTAGATCGGTCGGGGTCCTACGAGCAGTACTTC. Protein: CASSLDRSGSYEQYF. The full variable domain, completed using reference TRBV28 and TRBJ2-7, is DVKVTQSSRYLVKRTGEKVFLECVQDMDHENMFWYRQDPGLGLRLIYFSYDVKMKEKGDIPEGYSVSREKKERFSLILESASTNQTSMYLCASSLDRSGSYEQYFGPGTRLTVT.

The chain recombines TRBV24-1 with TRBJ2-7; 7 bases fit TRBD1. V lost 5 bases to trimming and J lost 7 bases; unmatched junction nucleotides: 7. This CDR3 has 13 amino acids. The germline CDR1 and CDR2 sequences are KGHDR and SFDVKD. The CDR3 region is CATSASTGREQYF. The CDR3 coding sequence is TGTGCCACCAGTGCGTCGACAGGGCGGGAGCAGTACTTC.

The chain has TRBV28 and TRBJ1-1; D call uncertain. The CDR3 has 11 residues. Germline loops: CDR1 MDHEN, CDR2 SYDVKM. V was trimmed by 4 bases and J by 1 base, leaving 1 base between them. Written as DNA, the CDR3 is TGTGCCAGCAGTTGGAACACTGAAGCTTTCTTT. Translated: CASSWNTEAFF.

This chain links TRBV7-2 with TRBJ2-1; 10 nucleotides agree with TRBD2. Losses at the gene ends were 1 base for V and 15 bases for J; bases not matched to a gene: 9. Per germline, CDR1 SGHTA and CDR2 FQGNSA. The CDR3 is 14 amino acids. The CDR3 loop is CASSLGVSGRLPFF. CDR3 nucleotide sequence: TGTGCCAGCAGCTTAGGGGTTAGCGGGAGGTTGCCGTTCTTC.

The chain recombines TRBV5-4 with TRBJ2-5; D gene uncertain. The germline CDR1 and CDR2 sequences are SGHNT and YYREEE (reference sequence). The CDR3 consists of 11 residues. V gave up 4 bases and J gave up 7 bases, with 8 bases separating them. The DNA for the CDR3 is TGTGCCAGCAGCCTTTTTGGGACCCAGTACTTC. Translating gives CASSLFGTQYF.

The chain joins TRBV12-3 or TRBV12-4 to TRBJ2-7; D remains ambiguous. Trimming shortened V by 4 bases and J by 10 bases, and 11 bases separated the two germline ends. The length of the CDR3 is 11 residues. The DNA for the CDR3 is TGTGCCAGCAGTTCACACACATTCCAGTACTTC. It specifies CASSSHTFQYF.

This chain connects TRBV12-5 to TRBJ2-5; tentatively, D is TRBD1 (6 bases). CDR1 is LGHNT, CDR2 FRNRAP, per germline. V dropped 5 bases and J dropped 2 bases, with 9 bases sitting between them. This CDR3 spans 13 amino acids. CDR3 bases: TGTGCTAGTGGTACAGGGCCACAAGAGACCCAGTACTTC. It codes for CASGTGPQETQYF.